A single sample gave rise to the 17 T cell receptor beta chains below, sequenced in a study of cytomegalovirus exposure and HLA in healthy donors. PCR involved 60 Vbeta and 13 Jbeta primers. Sequencing was performed with immunoSEQ multiplex PCR; in TCRdb, only in-frame clones are kept and a portion is missing. The profile shows roughly 150,000 clones, 80% to 90% of them singletons. The sample taken for sequencing was PBMCs. The receptors shown here come from a woman younger than 30 in good health and CMV-seronegative.

The sample holds a few counts of this clone. The chain uses TRBV9 and TRBJ2-2; TRBD2 is a possible D gene (6 bases). There are 14 residues in the CDR3. Germline V gene data show CDR1 as SGDLS and CDR2 as YYNGEE. The V and J ends lost 3 bases and 9 bases respectively, with 15 bases between them. In DNA form, the CDR3 reads TGTGCCAGCAGCGCATTAGCGGCCGCCCGGGAGCTGTTTTTT. Its translation is CASSALAAARELFF.

The chain couples TRBV6-1 to TRBJ1-1; perhaps TRBD1 as D (5 bases). The CDR3 sequence is 13 residues long. Trimming took off 6 bases at V and 1 base at J, with 9 bases between the two ends. The germline gives CDR1 MNHNS, CDR2 SASEGT. This chain's CDR3 is CASRRQKNTEAFF. The CDR3 DNA is TGTGCCAGCAGGAGACAGAAGAACACTGAAGCTTTCTTT.

The chain recombines TRBV2 with TRBJ2-3, with 9 nucleotides matching TRBD1. CDR1 and CDR2 (germline): SNHLY, FYNNEI. The CDR3 has 15 amino acids. V dropped 10 bases and J dropped 1; count of bases not matched to a gene: 9. CDR3 nucleotides: TGTGCCAAGAGGGACAGGGAAAGGGGCACAGATACGCAGTATTTT. This codes for CAKRDRERGTDTQYF.

The rearrangement uses TRBV2 and TRBJ2-5; perhaps TRBD2 as D (6 bases). This CDR3 region has 14 residues. V gave up 11 bases and J gave up 0 bases, with 16 bases separating them. In germline, CDR1 is SNHLY, CDR2 FYNNEI. The CDR3 DNA follows: TGTGCCTCGAGGGGACTCCGGGACCAAGAGACCCAGTACTTC. It translates to CASRGLRDQETQYF.

The chain employs TRBV29-1 and TRBJ2-5, with 7 bases identical to TRBD1. The CDR3 spans 13 residues. Germline V CDR1 and CDR2: SQVTM, ANQGSEA. The junction had 9 bases not matched to a gene; V was cut back by 6 bases and J by 5 bases. The CDR3 loop reads CSVADRVRETQYF. CDR3 in DNA: TGCAGCGTCGCAGACAGGGTGCGGGAGACCCAGTACTTC. Complete variable domain (other parts from reference TRBV29-1 and TRBJ2-5): SAVISQKPSRDICQRGTSLTIQCQVDSQVTMMFWYRQQPGQSLTLIATANQGSEATYESGFVIDKFPISRPNLTFSTLTVSNMSPEDSSIYLCSVADRVRETQYFGPGTRLLVL.

The chain couples TRBV2 to TRBJ2-2; possible D gene TRBD1, 5 bases. CDR1 and CDR2 from the germline V gene are SNHLY and FYNNEI. V shed 11 bases and J shed 6 bases, with 10 bases lying between them. The CDR3 extends over 11 amino acids. The CDR3 spells CARGASGELFF. CDR3 nucleotides: TGTGCCCGTGGGGCTTCCGGGGAGCTGTTTTTT.

The chain joins TRBV13 to TRBJ2-7; possibly TRBD2 for D (6 bases). Germline assignment: CDR1 PRHDT and CDR2 FYEKMQ (reference sequence). V was clipped by 1 base and J by 2 bases, with 12 bases between them. This CDR3 spans 15 amino acids. For the CDR3, the DNA is TGTGCCAGCAGCTTAGTCGCTAGCGTAGCCTACGAGCAGTACTTC. This encodes CASSLVASVAYEQYF.

This chain uses TRBV6-1 with TRBJ1-4, with a weak D call TRBD1 (6 bases). Germline V gene lookup returns CDR1 MNHNS and CDR2 SASEGT. The CDR3 is 15 residues long. The V gene lost 1 base and the J gene lost 4 bases, with 10 bases spanning the gap. In DNA, the CDR3 is TGTGCCAGCAGTGAAGACAGGGCGGGTAATGAAAAACTGTTTTTT. Protein sequence: CASSEDRAGNEKLFF.

This clone appeared a single time. The V gene is TRBV5-1, the J gene TRBJ2-3, with TRBD2 matching over 10 bases. V lost 4 bases and J lost 2; bases outside the gene matches: 10. CDR1 is SGHRS, CDR2 YFSETQ, per germline. The CDR3 contains 17 residues. The CDR3 is CASSPPQLAGPTDTQYF. For the CDR3, the DNA is TGCGCCAGCAGCCCTCCGCAACTAGCGGGGCCCACAGATACGCAGTATTTT.

The V call is TRBV9, the J call TRBJ2-5; TRBD1 matches at 7 bases. The CDR3 covers 14 residues. After removal of 1 base from V and 5 bases from J, the junction contained 5 bases not matched to a gene. The germline gives CDR1 SGDLS, CDR2 YYNGEE. The DNA of the CDR3 is TGTGCCAGCAGCGTATCACAGGGGATGGAGACCCAGTACTTC. It yields the protein CASSVSQGMETQYF.

The chain uses TRBV7-9 and TRBJ2-1, with 12 bases identical to TRBD2. There are 14 residues in the CDR3. J lost 7 bases, V lost 5 bases, and 3 bases had no gene match. Germline-derived CDR1 and CDR2 are SEHNR and FQNEAQ (reference sequence). In DNA form, the CDR3 reads TGTGCCAGCAGCCCTGGGACTAGCGGGAATGAGCAGTTCTTC. Translated, it gives CASSPGTSGNEQFF. The full variable domain, completed using reference TRBV7-9 and TRBJ2-1, is DTGVSQNPRHKITKRGQNVTFRCDPISEHNRLYWYRQTLGQGPEFLTYFQNEAQLEKSRLLSDRFSAERPKGSFSTLEIQRTEQGDSAMYLCASSPGTSGNEQFFGPGTRLTVL.

The chain joins TRBV5-1 to TRBJ2-5; 7 bases match TRBD2. The CDR3 spans 16 residues. Trimming cost V 6 bases and J 4 bases; bases outside gene matches: 15. Looked up from germline, CDR1 is SGHRS and CDR2 is YFSETQ. Written as DNA, the CDR3 is TGCGCCAGCACTTATCTCGGGCCCACGGGAGGAGAGACCCAGTACTTC. It is translated as CASTYLGPTGGETQYF.

The rearrangement uses TRBV28 and TRBJ2-3, with 7 bases that match TRBD2. J lost 3 bases, V lost 7 bases, and 7 bases had no gene match. The CDR3 has 14 residues. Per the germline V gene, CDR1 is MDHEN and CDR2 is SYDVKM. This chain's CDR3 is CASNSPGGTDTQYF. DNA for the CDR3: TGTGCCAGCAACTCCCCGGGGGGTACAGATACGCAGTATTTT.

V usage is TRBV6-4 and J usage is TRBJ2-3; the D gene is possibly TRBD1 (5 bases). Trimming stripped 0 bases from V and 2 bases from J, with 9 bases between. The germline gives CDR1 MRHNA, CDR2 SNTAGT. The CDR3 sequence is 15 residues long. CDR3 region: CASSDSGRATDTQYF. In DNA, the CDR3 is TGTGCCAGCAGTGACTCTGGCAGGGCCACAGATACGCAGTATTTT.

This clone was recorded only once. The chain uses TRBV11-2 and TRBJ2-3, with 9 bases matching TRBD2. J lost 2 bases, V lost 5 bases, and 2 bases had no gene match. Germline lookup yields CDR1 SGHAT and CDR2 FQNNGV. This CDR3 comprises 14 residues. In DNA form, the CDR3 reads TGTGCCAGCAGCCCTAGCGGGAACACAGATACGCAGTATTTT. The encoded protein is CASSPSGNTDTQYF.

This clone was recorded a few times. The V gene is TRBV7-2, the J gene TRBJ1-6; D is uncertain. This CDR3 has 17 residues. In germline, CDR1 is SGHTA, CDR2 FQGNSA. V lost 0 bases and J 7 bases, leaving 16 bases between the germline ends. The chain's CDR3 is CASSLAFPRHVNSPLHF. The CDR3 nucleotides read TGTGCCAGCAGCTTAGCTTTCCCGCGGCACGTAAATTCACCCCTCCACTTT.

The rearrangement links TRBV6-1 to TRBJ2-3; D remains unclear. The CDR3 has 12 amino acids. V lost 2 bases to trimming and J lost 4 bases, with 4 bases between them. The germline gives CDR1 MNHNS, CDR2 SASEGT. CDR3 bases: TGTGCCAGCAGTGAATTATCAGATACGCAGTATTTT. Translation gives CASSELSDTQYF.